This T cell receptor (beta chain) was obtained from a study of T cells in Graves' hyperthyroidism and ophthalmopathy. Study conclusions and caveats: Most clonotypes expanded in the thyroid (above 0.001) were also present in blood.

On this clonotype itself: Its antigen remains unknown.

Template material for amplifying TCR beta CDR3 regions consisted of RNA transcripts. TCR CDR3 regions were first amplified by RT-PCR with HTBI primers. TCRdb used MiXCR to reprocess the multiplex PCR reads, holding one entry per CDR3 protein. The table has roughly 800,000 distinct CDR3 sequences, 35% to 40% seen once. CDR1 is SGHAT, CDR2 FQNNGV, per germline. The CDR3 is 16 residues long. V was clipped by 1 base and J by 0 bases, with 12 bases between them. Sequencing was performed on blood. The chain has TRBV11-2 and TRBJ1-2; TRBD1 is a possible D gene (5 bases). The origin of this receptor is a man aged 18 to 30 with Graves' hyperthyroidism. In nucleotides, the CDR3 is TGTGCCAGCAGCTTAGGTTTGGGGCGGACTAACTATGGCTACACCTTC. It translates to CASSLGLGRTNYGYTF.